Shown below are 13 T cell receptor beta chains from a single sample sequenced in a study of T-cell reconstitution after alpha-beta-depleted transplantation in children. Unique molecular identifiers were incorporated when the TCRbeta library was constructed. MiXCR, applied by TCRdb to the PCR reads, yields one record per CDR3 protein. This sample yields almost 250,000 distinct CDR3 sequences, of which roughly 26% are seen a single time; more than 2% belongs to the top ten. Source: PBMCs, taken before TCRalphabeta/CD19-depleted stem cell transplant. These receptors all come from a girl aged 2 to 10 with Fanconi anemia, due to receive a stem cell transplant.

This clonotype showed up just a few times. The J gene is TRBJ2-1, the V gene TRBV7-6; 7 bases line up with TRBD2. CDR3 length: 15 amino acids. The germline CDR1 and CDR2 sequences are SGHVS and FNYEAQ. V lost 3 bases and J lost 6; bases outside the gene matches: 8. DNA of the CDR3: TGTGCCAGCAGCTTTGTAGCGCTAGCGGCCAATGAGCAGTTCTTC. Translating gives CASSFVALAANEQFF.

Ten or more counts support this clonotype. The rearrangement links TRBV12-5 to TRBJ2-1; D is uncertain. The germline V gene has CDR1 LGHNT and CDR2 FRNRAP. V lost 1 base and J lost 6, with 10 bases in between. This CDR3 region has 14 residues. The CDR3, as DNA: TGTGCTAGTGGTTTGGAACCGATAATCAATGAGCAGTTCTTC. Its translation is CASGLEPIINEQFF.

The V call is TRBV27, the J call TRBJ1-1, with TRBD1 identical over 12 bases. The CDR3 consists of 17 residues. Germline values: CDR1 MNHEY, CDR2 SMNVEV (reference sequence). J lost 3 bases, V lost 2 bases, and 7 bases had no gene match. In DNA form, the CDR3 reads TGTGCCAGCAGTTTACAGGGACAGGGGGCAAGGGACACTGAAGCTTTCTTT. Translation gives CASSLQGQGARDTEAFF.

The chain couples TRBV12-3 or TRBV12-4 to TRBJ2-7; no clear D. This CDR3 is built from 14 residues. Trimming pared 5 bases from V and 4 bases from J, leaving 15 bases between. This CDR3 reads CASSHTGIPYEQYF. The CDR3 DNA is TGTGCCAGCAGTCATACCGGAATCCCATACGAGCAGTACTTC.

This clonotype was seen repeatedly, ten times or more. This chain uses TRBV12-3 or TRBV12-4 with TRBJ1-3; D is uncertain. V lost 3 bases and J 3 bases, leaving 15 bases between the germline ends. The CDR3 is made up of 16 amino acids. CDR3 region: CASSFSPGLFGNTIYF. In DNA form, the CDR3 reads TGTGCCAGCAGTTTTTCCCCCGGACTCTTTGGAAACACCATATATTTT.

This clonotype was seen only a few times. The chain links TRBV6-2 or TRBV6-3 to TRBJ2-7; D is possibly TRBD2 (5 bases). The length of the CDR3 is 19 residues. Germline assignment: CDR1 MNHEY and CDR2 SVGEGT. The V end lost 4 bases, the J end lost 2 bases, and 27 bases lay between the germline ends. The CDR3 is CASSSLPLTGKHPTYEQYF. The CDR3, as DNA: TGTGCCAGCAGTTCACTCCCCCTTACGGGAAAACACCCTACCTACGAGCAGTACTTC.

The chain uses TRBV7-2 and TRBJ2-7, with 7 positions matching TRBD2. Germline assignment: CDR1 SGHTA and CDR2 FQGNSA. J lost 1 base, V lost 6 bases, and 12 bases had no gene match. The CDR3 runs to 16 residues. CDR3 sequence reads: CASSSRVVGRSYEQYF. The CDR3 nucleotides read TGTGCCAGCAGTTCCCGCGTAGTCGGGAGGTCCTACGAGCAGTACTTC.

This clonotype was observed many times. This chain links TRBV11-2 with TRBJ2-2; 7 bases align to TRBD1. The CDR3 is 15 amino acids. V was pared by 4 bases and J by 6 bases, with 8 bases of the junction left unmatched. Per germline, CDR1 SGHAT and CDR2 FQNNGV. CDR3 loop: CASSSSGTEAGELFF. CDR3 coding DNA: TGTGCCAGCAGCTCTTCCGGGACAGAGGCCGGGGAGCTGTTTTTT.

This clonotype was seen many times. The chain joins TRBV20-1 to TRBJ1-2, with TRBD1 matching 7 bases. The germline gives CDR1 DFQATT, CDR2 SNEGSKA (reference sequence). Trimming cost V 0 bases and J 5 bases; bases outside gene matches: 12. CDR3 length: 16 amino acids. The CDR3 reads CSARDRQGQLAYGYTF. CDR3 DNA sequence: TGCAGTGCTAGAGATCGCCAGGGACAGCTAGCATATGGCTACACCTTC.

The chain carries TRBV21-1 and TRBJ1-1; the table assigns TRBD1, which was not confirmed against the DNA. TRBV21-1 is a documented pseudogene. This CDR3 comprises 14 residues. The CDR3 nucleotides are TGTGCCAGCAGCAAGGGACACTTGAACACTGAAGCTTTCTTT. Its translation: CASSKGHLNTEAFF.

This clonotype appeared many times. The chain has TRBV6-1 and TRBJ2-2; D gene uncertain. CDR1 is MNHNS and CDR2 is SASEGT in the germline V gene. The CDR3 covers 14 residues. Deletions cut 6 bases from V and 3 bases from J, with 11 bases between. CDR3: CASSPPDHTGELFF. The CDR3 DNA follows: TGTGCCAGCAGCCCACCTGACCACACCGGGGAGCTGTTTTTT.

This clonotype was seen many times. The chain recombines TRBV29-1 with TRBJ2-1; no clear D. Trimming shortened V by 7 bases and J by 6 bases, and 10 bases separated the two germline ends. CDR1 SQVTM and CDR2 ANQGSEA come from the germline V gene. The CDR3 is 11 amino acids. CDR3 region: CSGHRANEQFF. CDR3 bases: TGCAGCGGTCATAGGGCCAATGAGCAGTTCTTC.

This chain connects TRBV9 to TRBJ2-7; a weak D match, TRBD1 (6 bases). CDR1 SGDLS and CDR2 YYNGEE come from the germline V gene. The CDR3 length is 14 residues. Trimming cost V 4 bases and J 5 bases, with 16 bases left between them. CDR3 sequence (DNA): TGTGCCAGCAGCCCGCAACAGGGAGTAGACGAGCAGTACTTC. As protein: CASSPQQGVDEQYF.